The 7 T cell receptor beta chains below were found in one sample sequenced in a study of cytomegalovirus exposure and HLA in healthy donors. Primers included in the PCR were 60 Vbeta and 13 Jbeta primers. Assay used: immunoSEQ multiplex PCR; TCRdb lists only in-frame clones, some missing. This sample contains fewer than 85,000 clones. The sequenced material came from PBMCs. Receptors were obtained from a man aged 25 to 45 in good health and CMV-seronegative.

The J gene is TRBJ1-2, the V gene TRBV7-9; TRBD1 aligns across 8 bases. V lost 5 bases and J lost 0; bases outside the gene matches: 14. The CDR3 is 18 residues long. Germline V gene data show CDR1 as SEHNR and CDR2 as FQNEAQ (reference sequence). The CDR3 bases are TGTGCCAGCAGCCCTCGTACGGCAGGGGGCCCGGCTAACTATGGCTACACCTTC. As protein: CASSPRTAGGPANYGYTF.

The CDR3 here is CAISDFMGRGDEQFF. CDR3 DNA: TGTGCCATCAGTGACTTCATGGGCAGGGGAGATGAGCAGTTCTTC. V gene TRBV10-3 combines with J gene TRBJ2-1; TRBD1 is a possible D gene (6 bases). There are 15 residues in the CDR3. CDR1 is ENHRY and CDR2 is SYGVKD in the germline V gene. Deletions cut 3 bases from V and 8 bases from J, with 17 bases between.

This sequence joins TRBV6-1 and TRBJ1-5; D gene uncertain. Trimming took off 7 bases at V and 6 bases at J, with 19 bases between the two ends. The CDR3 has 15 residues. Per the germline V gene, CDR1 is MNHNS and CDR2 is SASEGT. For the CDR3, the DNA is TGTGCCAGCATTCCTAGGAGGGATGTGGGTCAGCCCCAGCATTTT. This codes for CASIPRRDVGQPQHF.

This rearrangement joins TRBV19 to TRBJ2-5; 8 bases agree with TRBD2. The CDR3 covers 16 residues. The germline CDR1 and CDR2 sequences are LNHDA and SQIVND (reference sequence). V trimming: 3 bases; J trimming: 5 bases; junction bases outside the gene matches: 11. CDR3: CASSITSGDGWETQYF. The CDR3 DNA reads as TGTGCCAGTAGTATTACTAGCGGAGACGGGTGGGAGACCCAGTACTTC.

The CDR3 sequence is CASSPRQGAEGYTF. Written as DNA, the CDR3 is TGTGCCAGCAGCCCTCGACAGGGGGCGGAGGGCTACACCTTC. This chain joins TRBV5-4 and TRBJ1-2; 10 bases are shared with TRBD1. V lost 4 bases and J lost 8; bases outside the gene matches: 8. The CDR3 is 14 residues long. Per the germline V gene, CDR1 is SGHNT and CDR2 is YYREEE (reference sequence).

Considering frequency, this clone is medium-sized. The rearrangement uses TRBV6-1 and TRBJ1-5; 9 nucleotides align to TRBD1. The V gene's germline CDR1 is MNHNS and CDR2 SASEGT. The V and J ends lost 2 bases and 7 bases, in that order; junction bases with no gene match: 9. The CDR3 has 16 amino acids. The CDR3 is CASSENPGTGSQPQHF. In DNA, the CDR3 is TGTGCCAGCAGTGAAAATCCCGGGACAGGGAGCCAGCCCCAGCATTTT.

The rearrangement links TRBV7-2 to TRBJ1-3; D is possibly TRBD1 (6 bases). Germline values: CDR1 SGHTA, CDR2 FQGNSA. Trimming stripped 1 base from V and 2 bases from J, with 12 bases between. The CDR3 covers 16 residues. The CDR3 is CASSLGQGFPGNTIYF. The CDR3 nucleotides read TGTGCCAGCAGCTTAGGTCAGGGGTTCCCTGGAAACACCATATATTTT.